This T cell receptor beta chain was documented in a study of T cell responses to AZD1222 COVID-19 vaccine. Libraries were prepared by immunoSEQ multiplex PCR; TCRdb keeps only in-frame clonotypes and omits some of them. The sample has 150,000 to 180,000 clones; 85% to 95% are singletons. This CDR3 has 15 residues. Looked up from germline, CDR1 is SGHDT and CDR2 is YYEEEE. V was clipped by 4 bases and J by 0 bases, with 13 bases between them. Study-level points and caveats: The repertoires were collected only after the peak T cell response.

The table lists this clone with a count of one. Its antigen is not identified. The source is an adult who received the AZD1222 COVID-19 vaccine. Material: peripheral blood, obtained 28 days after the second AZD1222 dose. The V gene is TRBV5-6, the J gene TRBJ1-1; possibly TRBD1 for D (6 bases). CDR3 region: CASSIQGHMNTEAFF. In nucleotides, the CDR3 is TGTGCCAGCAGCATACAGGGTCACATGAACACTGAAGCTTTCTTT.